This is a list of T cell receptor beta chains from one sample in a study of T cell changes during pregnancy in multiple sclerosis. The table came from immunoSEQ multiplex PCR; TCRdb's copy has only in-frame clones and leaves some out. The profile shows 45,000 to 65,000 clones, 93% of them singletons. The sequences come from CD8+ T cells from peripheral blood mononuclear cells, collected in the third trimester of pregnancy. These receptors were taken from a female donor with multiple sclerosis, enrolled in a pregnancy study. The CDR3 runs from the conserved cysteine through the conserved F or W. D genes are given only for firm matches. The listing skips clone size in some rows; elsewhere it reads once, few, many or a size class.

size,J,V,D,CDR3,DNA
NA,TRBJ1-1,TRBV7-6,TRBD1,CASSLRQGVRTEAFF,TGTGCCAGCAGTCTTCGACAGGGGGTTAGAACTGAAGCTTTCTTT
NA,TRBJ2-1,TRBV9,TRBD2,CASSGTSGSNEQFF,TGTGCCAGCAGCGGCACTAGCGGGAGCAATGAGCAGTTCTTC
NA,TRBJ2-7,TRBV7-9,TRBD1,CASSSTGGGGEQYF,TGTGCCAGCAGCTCGACAGGGGGAGGTGGTGAGCAGTACTTC
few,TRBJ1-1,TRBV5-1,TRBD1,CASSLNRGNTEAFF,TGCGCCAGCAGCTTGAACAGGGGGAACACTGAAGCTTTCTTT
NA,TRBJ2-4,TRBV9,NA,CASSPGLRRNIQYF,TGTGCCAGCAGCCCAGGACTGCGGAGGAACATTCAGTACTTC
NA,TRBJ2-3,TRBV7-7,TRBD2,CASSLDPPFSSGSADTQYF,TGTGCCAGCAGCTTAGACCCTCCTTTTTCTAGCGGGAGTGCTGATACGCAGTATTTT
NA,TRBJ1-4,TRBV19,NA,CASSQTATNEKLFF,TGTGCCAGTAGTCAGACAGCAACTAATGAAAAACTGTTTTTT
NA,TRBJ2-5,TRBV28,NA,CASSLSGSWGEGVGETQYF,TGTGCCAGCAGTTTATCCGGGAGTTGGGGAGAGGGTGTCGGAGAGACCCAGTACTTC
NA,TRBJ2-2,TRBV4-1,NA,CASSQISVNTGELFF,TGCGCCAGCAGCCAGATTTCAGTGAACACCGGGGAGCTGTTTTTT
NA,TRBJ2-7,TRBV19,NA,CASSMFSSYEQYF,TGTGCCAGTAGTATGTTCAGCTCCTACGAGCAGTACTTC
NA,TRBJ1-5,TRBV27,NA,CASSYEFNQPQHF,TGTGCCAGCAGTTACGAGTTCAATCAGCCCCAGCATTTT
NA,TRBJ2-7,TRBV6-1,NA,CASRGNSYEQYF,TGTGCCAGCAGGGGCAACTCCTACGAGCAGTACTTC
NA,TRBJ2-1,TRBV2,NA,CASLGRVNEQFF,TGTGCCAGCCTAGGCAGGGTAAATGAGCAGTTCTTC
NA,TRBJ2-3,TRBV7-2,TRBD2,CASSLAGAGGSTDTQYF,TGTGCCAGCAGCTTAGCAGGGGCGGGAGGGAGCACAGATACGCAGTATTTT
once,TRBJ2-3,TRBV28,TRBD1,CASSWTGLDTQYF,TGTGCCAGCAGTTGGACAGGACTAGATACGCAGTATTTT
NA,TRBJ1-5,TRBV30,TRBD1,CAWSVGTGTRQPQHF,TGTGCCTGGAGTGTAGGGACAGGGACGAGACAGCCCCAGCATTTT
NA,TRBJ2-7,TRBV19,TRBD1,CASSLTGASYEQYF,TGTGCCAGTAGTCTGACAGGGGCCTCCTACGAGCAGTACTTC
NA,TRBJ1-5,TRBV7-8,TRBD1,CASSLEGQTGNSNQPQHF,TGTGCCAGCAGCTTAGAGGGTCAGACAGGGAATAGCAATCAGCCCCAGCATTTT
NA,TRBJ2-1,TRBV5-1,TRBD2,CASSQTSGSYNEQFF,TGCGCCAGCAGCCAAACTAGCGGCTCCTACAATGAGCAGTTCTTC
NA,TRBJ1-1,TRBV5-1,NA,CASKNGGNTEAFF,TGCGCCAGCAAAAACGGAGGCAACACTGAAGCTTTCTTT
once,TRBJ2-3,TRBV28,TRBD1,CASRPQEGQGATDTQYF,TGTGCCAGCAGGCCGCAAGAGGGACAGGGGGCGACAGATACGCAGTATTTT
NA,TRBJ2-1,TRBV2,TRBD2,CAILTSPDNEQFF,TGTGCCATCTTGACTAGCCCAGACAATGAGCAGTTCTTC
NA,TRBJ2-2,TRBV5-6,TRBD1,CASSFSGTGVGELFF,TGTGCCAGCAGCTTTTCCGGGACAGGGGTCGGGGAGCTGTTTTTT
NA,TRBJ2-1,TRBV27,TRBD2,CASSLSGLAGDYNEQFF,TGTGCCAGCAGTTTATCGGGACTAGCGGGAGACTACAATGAGCAGTTCTTC
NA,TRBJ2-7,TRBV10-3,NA,CAISDVRETYEQYF,TGTGCCATCAGTGACGTCAGGGAAACCTACGAGCAGTACTTC
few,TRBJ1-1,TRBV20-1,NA,CSAIHLTEAFF,TGCAGTGCTATACACCTCACTGAAGCTTTCTTT
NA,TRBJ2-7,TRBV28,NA,CASSLRGLSSYEQYF,TGTGCCAGCAGTTTAAGGGGGTTGAGCTCCTACGAGCAGTACTTC
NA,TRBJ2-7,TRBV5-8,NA,CASSLTQGGSYEQYF,TGTGCCAGCAGCTTAACCCAAGGGGGTTCCTACGAGCAGTACTTC
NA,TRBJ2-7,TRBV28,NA,CASSPTRLLTYEQYF,TGTGCCAGCAGCCCAACACGACTGCTCACCTACGAGCAGTACTTC
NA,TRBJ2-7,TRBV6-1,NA,CASSEGTLYEQYF,TGTGCCAGCAGCGAAGGGACTCTCTACGAGCAGTACTTC
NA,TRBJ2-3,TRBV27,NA,CASSLIASDTQYF,TGTGCCAGCAGTTTAATAGCGTCAGATACGCAGTATTTT
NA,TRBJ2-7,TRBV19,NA,CASSLSGDGYEQYF,TGTGCCAGTAGTTTGTCGGGAGACGGCTACGAGCAGTACTTC
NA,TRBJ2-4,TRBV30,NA,CAWSVTAADIQYF,TGTGCCTGGAGTGTAACCGCGGCGGACATTCAGTACTTC
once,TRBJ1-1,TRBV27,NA,CASSLYRGATEAFF,TGTGCCAGCAGTTTATATAGGGGTGCCACTGAAGCTTTCTTT
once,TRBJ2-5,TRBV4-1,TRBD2,CASSQDQTSRRETQYF,TGCGCCAGCAGCCAAGATCAGACTAGCCGACGAGAGACCCAGTACTTC
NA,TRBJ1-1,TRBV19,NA,CASSIDRGEAFF,TGTGCCAGTAGTATAGATCGCGGTGAAGCTTTCTTT